This T cell receptor beta chain was identified in a study of CD8+CD57+ T cells in acquired aplastic anemia. Study overall: The average for DNA from sorted CD4+ and CD8+ cells was 2.5 to 4 ug.

Concerning this clonotype: An end of the junction differs from the germline gene, which may be a read error.

Patients selected for sequencing had displayed CD8+CD57+ cell expansion by flow cytometry. All participating patients were living with severe acquired aplastic anemia. The CDR3 is made up of 14 amino acids. Looked up from germline, CDR1 is SNHLY and CDR2 is FYNNEI. Genomic DNA constituted the template upon which TCR beta VDJ and CDR3 profiling was performed. TCRdb analysed the reads with MiXCR anew, one entry per CDR3 protein. Among fewer than 300,000 distinct CDR3 sequences listed, about 80% were seen once. The V and J genes are TRBV2 and TRBJ1-6, with D possibly TRBD1 on 6 matching bases. This sequence was found in a human donor with aplastic anemia. The specimen was sorted CD4+, CD8+, or CD8+CD57+ T cells (not recorded which) from PBMCs. The chain's CDR3 is CASRYGGTDTPHLF. The CDR3 DNA sequence: TGTGCCAGCAGGTACGGGGGCACAGATACGCCGCACCTCTTT.